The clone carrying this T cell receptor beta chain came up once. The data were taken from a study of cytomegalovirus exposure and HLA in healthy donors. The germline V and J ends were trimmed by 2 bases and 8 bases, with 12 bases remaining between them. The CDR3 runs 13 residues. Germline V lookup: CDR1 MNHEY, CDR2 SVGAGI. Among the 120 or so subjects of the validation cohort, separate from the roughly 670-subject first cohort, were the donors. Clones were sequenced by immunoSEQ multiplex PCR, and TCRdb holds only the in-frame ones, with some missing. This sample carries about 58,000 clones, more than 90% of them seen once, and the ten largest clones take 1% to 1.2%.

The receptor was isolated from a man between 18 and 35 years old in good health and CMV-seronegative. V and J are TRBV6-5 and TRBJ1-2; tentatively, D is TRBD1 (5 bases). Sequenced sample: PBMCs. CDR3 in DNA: TGTGCCAGCAGTTACCCAGGACAAGGAGGCTACACCTTC. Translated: CASSYPGQGGYTF.